This T cell receptor beta chain stems from a study of early T cells in non-severe SARS-CoV-2 infection. For the study at large: Sequencing of bulk RNA from unsorted whole blood was done, without chain pairing.

TCRdb used MiXCR to reprocess the 5' RACE reads, holding one entry per CDR3 protein. The table shows tens of thousands of distinct CDR3 sequences, with 14% occurring only once. The ends were cut back, 4 bases at V and 7 bases at J, with 16 bases in the middle. Germline V gene sequence: CDR1 SGHTA, CDR2 FQGNSA. The CDR3 loop spans 15 amino acids. Sequencing was done on a sample of whole blood. The receptor was isolated from an adult who was a healthcare worker with PCR-confirmed SARS-CoV-2 infection or an uninfected control (not recorded which). The chain recombines TRBV7-2 with TRBJ1-4; no clear D gene. The CDR3 is CASSWEDGDGEKLFF. The CDR3 nucleotides read TGTGCCAGCAGCTGGGAGGACGGGGATGGTGAAAAACTGTTTTTT.